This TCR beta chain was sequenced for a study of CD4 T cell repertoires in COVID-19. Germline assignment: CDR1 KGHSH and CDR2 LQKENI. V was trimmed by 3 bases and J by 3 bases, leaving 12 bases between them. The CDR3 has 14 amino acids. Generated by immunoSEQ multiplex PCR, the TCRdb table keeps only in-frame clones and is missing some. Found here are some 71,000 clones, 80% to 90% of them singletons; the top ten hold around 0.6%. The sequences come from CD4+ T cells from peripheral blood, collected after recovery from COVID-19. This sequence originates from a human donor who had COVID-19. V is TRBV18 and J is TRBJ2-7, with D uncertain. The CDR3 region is CASSPSSVRYEQYF. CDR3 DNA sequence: TGTGCCAGCTCACCCTCATCGGTGCGCTACGAGCAGTACTTC.